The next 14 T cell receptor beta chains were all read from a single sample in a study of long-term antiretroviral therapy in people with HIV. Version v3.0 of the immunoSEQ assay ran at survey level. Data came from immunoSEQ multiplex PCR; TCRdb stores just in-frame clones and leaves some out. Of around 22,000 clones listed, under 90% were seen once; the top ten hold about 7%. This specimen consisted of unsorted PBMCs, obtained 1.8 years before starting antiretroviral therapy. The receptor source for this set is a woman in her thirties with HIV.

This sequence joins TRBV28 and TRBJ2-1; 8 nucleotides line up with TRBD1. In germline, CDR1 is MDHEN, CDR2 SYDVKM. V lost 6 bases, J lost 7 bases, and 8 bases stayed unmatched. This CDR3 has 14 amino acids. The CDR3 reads CASRDGQGKNEQFF. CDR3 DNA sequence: TGTGCCAGCAGAGACGGACAGGGTAAGAATGAGCAGTTCTTC.

The chain's CDR3 is CASSPRQGGWTGELFF. The CDR3 coding sequence is TGTGCCAGCTCACCCCGACAGGGTGGTTGGACCGGGGAGCTGTTTTTT. The chain joins TRBV18 to TRBJ2-2; 7 bases match TRBD1. Germline V CDR1 and CDR2: KGHSH, LQKENI. The V segment lost 3 bases and the J segment 5 bases; nucleotides outside the gene matches: 9. The CDR3 totals 16 residues. Supplemented by reference TRBV18 and TRBJ2-2, the full variable domain reads NAGVMQNPRHLVRRRGQEARLRCSPMKGHSHVYWYRQLPEEGLKFMVYLQKENIIDESGMPKERFSAEFPKEGPSILRIQQVVRGDSAAYFCASSPRQGGWTGELFFGEGSRLTVL.

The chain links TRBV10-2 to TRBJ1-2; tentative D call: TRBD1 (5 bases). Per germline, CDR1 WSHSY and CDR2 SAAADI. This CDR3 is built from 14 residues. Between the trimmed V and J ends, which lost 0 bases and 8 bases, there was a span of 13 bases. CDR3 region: CASSESAGPRGYTF. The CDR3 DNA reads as TGCGCCAGCAGTGAGTCAGCAGGGCCGCGGGGCTACACCTTC.

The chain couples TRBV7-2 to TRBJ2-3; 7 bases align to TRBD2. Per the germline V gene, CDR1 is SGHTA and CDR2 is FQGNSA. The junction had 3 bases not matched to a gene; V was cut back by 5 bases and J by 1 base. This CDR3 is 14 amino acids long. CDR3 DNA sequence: TGTGCCAGCAGCCTACGGGGGGGCACAGATACGCAGTATTTT. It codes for CASSLRGGTDTQYF.

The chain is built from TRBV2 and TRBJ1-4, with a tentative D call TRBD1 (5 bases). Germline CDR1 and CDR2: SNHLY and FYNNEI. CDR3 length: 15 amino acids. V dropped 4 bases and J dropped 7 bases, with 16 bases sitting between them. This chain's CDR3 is CASSGGAGRAEKLFF. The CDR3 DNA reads TGTGCCAGCAGTGGCGGGGCCGGGAGAGCTGAAAAACTGTTTTTT.

CDR3 loop: CASRRTEQETQYF. For the CDR3, the DNA is TGTGCCAGCAGGAGGACAGAGCAAGAGACCCAGTACTTC. V gene TRBV2 combines with J gene TRBJ2-5, with D maybe TRBD1 (6 bases). Looked up from germline, CDR1 is SNHLY and CDR2 is FYNNEI. With 6 bases removed from V and 2 bases from J, the gap between germline ends came to 10 bases. The CDR3 runs 13 residues.

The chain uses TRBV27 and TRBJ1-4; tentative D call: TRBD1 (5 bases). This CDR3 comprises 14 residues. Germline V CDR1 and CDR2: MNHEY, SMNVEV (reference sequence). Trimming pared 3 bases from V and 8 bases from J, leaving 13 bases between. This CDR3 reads CASSFDGGDEKLFF. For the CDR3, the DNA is TGTGCCAGCAGTTTCGACGGGGGAGACGAAAAACTGTTTTTT.

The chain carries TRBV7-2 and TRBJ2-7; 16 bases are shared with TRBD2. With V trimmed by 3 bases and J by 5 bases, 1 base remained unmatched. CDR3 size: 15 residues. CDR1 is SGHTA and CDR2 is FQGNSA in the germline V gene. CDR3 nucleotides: TGTGCCAGCAGCTTGGGACTAGCGGGGGGGAACGAGCAGTACTTC. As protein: CASSLGLAGGNEQYF.

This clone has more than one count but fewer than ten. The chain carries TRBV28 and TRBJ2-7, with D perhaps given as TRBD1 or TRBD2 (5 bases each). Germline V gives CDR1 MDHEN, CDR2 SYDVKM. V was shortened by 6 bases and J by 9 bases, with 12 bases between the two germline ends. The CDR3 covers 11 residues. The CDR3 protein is CASSQGERQYF. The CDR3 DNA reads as TGTGCCAGCAGCCAGGGAGAGAGGCAGTACTTC.

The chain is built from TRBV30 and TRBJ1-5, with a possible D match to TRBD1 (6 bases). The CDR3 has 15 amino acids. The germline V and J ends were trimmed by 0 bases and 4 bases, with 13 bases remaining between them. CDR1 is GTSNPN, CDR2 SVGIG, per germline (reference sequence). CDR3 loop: CAWSVMGGGNQPQHF. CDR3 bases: TGTGCCTGGAGTGTAATGGGGGGCGGGAATCAGCCCCAGCATTTT.

The CDR3 DNA reads TGTGCCACCAGCGCGGGAGGGTCAGGGGGCGAGCAAGAGACCCAGTACTTC. Protein: CATSAGGSGGEQETQYF. The V and J genes are TRBV15 and TRBJ2-5; weak D call: TRBD2 (9 bases). The germline V gene has CDR1 LNHNV and CDR2 YYDKDF (reference sequence). Trimming took 5 bases from V and 2 from J, leaving 21 bases between them. The length of the CDR3 is 17 residues.

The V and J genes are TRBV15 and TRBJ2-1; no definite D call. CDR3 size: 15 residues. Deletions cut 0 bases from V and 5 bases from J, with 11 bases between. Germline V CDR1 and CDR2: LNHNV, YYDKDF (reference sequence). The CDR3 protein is CATSRDYARDNEQFF. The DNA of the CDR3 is TGTGCCACCAGCAGAGATTATGCCCGAGACAATGAGCAGTTCTTC.

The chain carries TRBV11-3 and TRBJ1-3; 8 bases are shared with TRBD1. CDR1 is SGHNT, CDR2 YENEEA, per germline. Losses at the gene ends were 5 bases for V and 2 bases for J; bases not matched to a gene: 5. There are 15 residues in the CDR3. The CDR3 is CASSVQGAAGNTIYF. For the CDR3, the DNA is TGTGCCAGCAGCGTCCAGGGGGCGGCTGGAAACACCATATATTTT.

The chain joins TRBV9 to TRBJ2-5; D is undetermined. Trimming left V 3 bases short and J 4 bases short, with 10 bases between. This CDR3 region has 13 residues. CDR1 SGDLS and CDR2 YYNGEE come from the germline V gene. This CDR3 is CASSDNLGETQYF. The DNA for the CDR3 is TGTGCCAGCAGCGACAACTTGGGAGAGACCCAGTACTTC.